Listed below are T cell receptor beta chains from one sample, sequenced in a study of cytomegalovirus exposure and HLA in healthy donors. Here immunoSEQ multiplex PCR was the method, and the copy in TCRdb shows in-frame clones only, minus some. The sample holds some 76,000 clones. Source material: PBMCs. These receptors all stem from a boy younger than 18 in good health and CMV-seronegative. Each CDR3 is given with its conserved first and last residue. The D gene is left open where the match is weak.

CASSAKRTGGAGQPQHF TGTGCCAGCAGTGCCAAGAGGACAGGGGGCGCGGGGCAGCCCCAGCATTTT TRBJ1-5 TRBV6-1 TRBD1
CASSLASGRAGNEQFF TGCGCCAGCAGCTTAGCTAGCGGGAGGGCAGGTAATGAGCAGTTCTTC TRBJ2-1 TRBV5-1 TRBD2
CASSLNEYEQYF TGTGCCAGCAGCTTAAATGAGTACGAGCAGTACTTC TRBJ2-7 TRBV5-6 .
CASSRGTGSETEAFF TGTGCCAGCAGCAGAGGGACAGGGTCAGAAACTGAAGCTTTCTTT TRBJ1-1 TRBV9 TRBD1
CASSWDRGYEQYF TGTGCCAGCAGCTGGGACAGGGGCTACGAGCAGTACTTC TRBJ2-7 TRBV7-8 TRBD1
CASSPSHRVTYQETQYF TGCGCCAGCAGCCCCTCCCACAGGGTAACCTACCAAGAGACCCAGTACTTC TRBJ2-5 TRBV4-1 .
CASSLSTLGNTEAFF TGTGCCAGCTCACTTTCGACCCTAGGAAACACTGAAGCTTTCTTT TRBJ1-1 TRBV18 .
CASSQRRGDGTEAFF TGTGCCAGCTCCCAAAGGCGGGGCGACGGCACTGAAGCTTTCTTT TRBJ1-1 TRBV18 .
CASSSKRGNYGYTF TGTGCCAGCAGCTCCAAGCGGGGGAACTATGGCTACACCTTC TRBJ1-2 TRBV5-6 .
CSASSGGADNEQFF TGCAGCGCCTCCAGCGGGGGGGCAGACAATGAGCAGTTCTTC TRBJ2-1 TRBV29-1 TRBD2
CASSFTSGDNEQFF TGCGCCAGCAGCTTCACTAGCGGGGACAATGAGCAGTTCTTC TRBJ2-1 TRBV5-1 TRBD2
CASSGTASEQYF TGTGCCAGCAGCGGGACAGCAAGCGAGCAGTACTTC TRBJ2-7 TRBV2 TRBD1
CASSYGQFYGYTF TGTGCCAGCAGTTACGGGCAGTTCTATGGCTACACCTTC TRBJ1-2 TRBV6-5 .
CASSINGGEGETQYF TGTGCCAGCAGCATCAACGGAGGGGAGGGGGAGACCCAGTACTTC TRBJ2-5 TRBV2 TRBD2
CASSPRERETQYF TGTGCCAGCAGTCCTCGGGAGAGGGAGACCCAGTACTTC TRBJ2-5 TRBV6-5 .
CASSVVTGGDTEAFF TGTGCCAGCAGCGTGGTGACAGGGGGAGACACTGAAGCTTTCTTT TRBJ1-1 TRBV9 TRBD1
CASTPWGENTEAFF TGTGCCAGCACCCCCTGGGGGGAGAACACTGAAGCTTTCTTT TRBJ1-1 TRBV7-2 .
CASSLRQGGPETQYF TGTGCCAGCAGCTTACGGCAGGGAGGTCCAGAGACCCAGTACTTC TRBJ2-5 TRBV5-4 .
CASSHSDSTEAFF TGTGCCAGCAGCCACTCGGACAGCACTGAAGCTTTCTTT TRBJ1-1 TRBV7-3 .
CASSVRGPDGYTF TGTGCCAGCAGTGTCAGGGGGCCTGATGGCTACACCTTC TRBJ1-2 TRBV2 TRBD1
CASSQERNSGYEQYF TGCGCCAGCAGCCAAGAAAGGAACAGTGGCTACGAGCAGTACTTC TRBJ2-7 TRBV4-3 .
CASSQPGTGSTDTQYF TGCGCCAGCAGCCAGCCCGGGACAGGAAGCACAGATACGCAGTATTTT TRBJ2-3 TRBV4-1 TRBD1
CASSSSRTGLNSPLHF TGTGCCAGCAGCTCGTCAAGGACAGGACTAAATTCACCCCTCCACTTT TRBJ1-6 TRBV5-4 TRBD1
CSVLGTGGRETQYF TGCAGCGTCCTCGGGACAGGGGGTCGGGAGACCCAGTACTTC TRBJ2-5 TRBV29-1 TRBD1
CASSQRGGIYNEQFF TGTGCCAGCAGCCAACGCGGGGGTATATACAATGAGCAGTTCTTC TRBJ2-1 TRBV4-2 TRBD2
CASSQAPASGVYEQFF TGCGCCAGCAGCCAAGCGCCGGCTAGCGGGGTTTATGAGCAGTTCTTC TRBJ2-1 TRBV4-1 TRBD2
CASSSTASTDTQYF TGTGCCAGCAGCTCGACAGCTAGCACAGATACGCAGTATTTT TRBJ2-3 TRBV7-9 .
CASSVRSEQYF TGTGCCAGCAGCGTCCGGAGCGAGCAGTACTTC TRBJ2-7 TRBV9 .
CASSQGTGGRQPQHF TGCGCCAGCAGCCAAGGGACAGGGGGCCGTCAGCCCCAGCATTTT TRBJ1-5 TRBV5-1 TRBD1
CASSLSAGAGYEQYF TGCGCCAGCAGCTTGTCTGCGGGGGCTGGCTACGAGCAGTACTTC TRBJ2-7 TRBV5-1 .
CASRRSGIGAEKLFF TGTGCCAGCAGACGTAGTGGAATCGGAGCTGAAAAACTGTTTTTT TRBJ1-4 TRBV13 .
CASSLGVGPATNEKLFF TGTGCCAGCAGCTTAGGAGTGGGGCCGGCAACTAATGAAAAACTGTTTTTT TRBJ1-4 TRBV7-2 .
CASSSAIAGLGNTIYF TGTGCCAGCAGCTCAGCCATTGCAGGGTTAGGCAACACCATATATTTT TRBJ1-3 TRBV4-2 .
CASSSTGGGGYTF TGTGCCAGCAGCTCTACAGGGGGCGGGGGCTACACCTTC TRBJ1-2 TRBV9 TRBD1
CASSPTGNYGYTF TGTGCCAGCAGCCCGACAGGGAACTATGGCTACACCTTC TRBJ1-2 TRBV5-4 TRBD1
CASRPGQMNNQPQHF TGTGCCAGCAGACCCGGACAGATGAATAATCAGCCCCAGCATTTT TRBJ1-5 TRBV6-5 .
CASSAAQAYGYTF TGTGCCAGTAGTGCAGCACAGGCCTATGGCTACACCTTC TRBJ1-2 TRBV19 .
CASRPNRDNYGYTF TGTGCCAGCAGACCTAACAGGGATAACTATGGCTACACCTTC TRBJ1-2 TRBV5-4 .
CASSLARGSQFSGANVLTF TGTGCCAGCAGCTTAGCGCGGGGGTCCCAGTTCTCTGGGGCCAACGTCCTGACTTTC TRBJ2-6 TRBV7-6 TRBD2
CASSPPRGNTGELFF TGTGCCAGCTCACCACCCAGGGGCAACACCGGGGAGCTGTTTTTT TRBJ2-2 TRBV18 .
CSVVGQGPPSSDNEQFF TGCAGCGTTGTTGGCCAGGGGCCACCGAGCTCCGACAATGAGCAGTTCTTC TRBJ2-1 TRBV29-1 .
CASSQDPGGQYNEQFF TGTGCCAGCAGCCAAGATCCGGGAGGGCAGTACAATGAGCAGTTCTTC TRBJ2-1 TRBV4-2 TRBD2
CASRKGWETEAFF TGTGCCAGCAGAAAGGGGTGGGAAACTGAAGCTTTCTTT TRBJ1-1 TRBV2 .
CASSPSGILLYEQYF TGCGCCAGCAGCCCGTCCGGGATTCTACTCTACGAGCAGTACTTC TRBJ2-7 TRBV4-1 .
CASSSPLEQGNYGYTF TGTGCCAGCAGCTCGCCATTGGAACAGGGGAACTATGGCTACACCTTC TRBJ1-2 TRBV2 TRBD1
CAITGGLTQYF TGTGCCATTACAGGGGGCCTGACCCAGTACTTC TRBJ2-5 TRBV6-1 TRBD1
CASSSEGGSSYNEQFF TGTGCCAGCAGCTCGGAGGGAGGAAGCTCCTACAATGAGCAGTTCTTC TRBJ2-1 TRBV5-4 .
CASSLAEGSNEQFF TGCGCCAGCAGCTTGGCCGAGGGTAGCAATGAGCAGTTCTTC TRBJ2-1 TRBV5-1 .
CASSRTELYEKLFF TGTGCCAGCAGCAGGACAGAGCTATATGAAAAACTGTTTTTT TRBJ1-4 TRBV25-1 .
CASSLGSALDEQYF TGTGCCAGCAGCTTAGGATCCGCCTTAGACGAGCAGTACTTC TRBJ2-7 TRBV7-9 .
CASSYPPGTGDYEQYF TGTGCCAGCAGTTACCCACCTGGGACAGGGGACTACGAGCAGTACTTC TRBJ2-7 TRBV6-6 TRBD1
CASSVEGPGNYSPLHF TGTGCCAGCAGTGTAGAAGGCCCGGGGAATTACTCACCCCTCCACTTT TRBJ1-6 TRBV27 .
CASSLSSVAAGHLHF TGTGCCAGCAGCTTAAGTTCTGTGGCGGCGGGCCACCTCCACTTT TRBJ1-6 TRBV7-6 .